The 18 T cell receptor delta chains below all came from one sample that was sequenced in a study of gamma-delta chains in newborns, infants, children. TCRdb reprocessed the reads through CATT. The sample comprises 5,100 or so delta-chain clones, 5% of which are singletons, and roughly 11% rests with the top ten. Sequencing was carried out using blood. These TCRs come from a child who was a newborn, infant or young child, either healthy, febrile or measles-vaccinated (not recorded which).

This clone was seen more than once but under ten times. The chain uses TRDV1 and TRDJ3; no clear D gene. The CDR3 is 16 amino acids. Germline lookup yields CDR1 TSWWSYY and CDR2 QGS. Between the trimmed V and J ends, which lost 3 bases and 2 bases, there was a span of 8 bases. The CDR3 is CALGDTFTWDTRQMFF. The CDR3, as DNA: TGTGCTCTTGGGGATACCTTTACCTGGGACACCCGACAGATGTTTTTC.

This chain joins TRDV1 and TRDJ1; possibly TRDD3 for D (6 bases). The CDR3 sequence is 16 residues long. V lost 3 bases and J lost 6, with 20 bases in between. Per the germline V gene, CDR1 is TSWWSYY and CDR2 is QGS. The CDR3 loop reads CALGDIPRGGPYKLIF. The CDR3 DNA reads TGTGCTCTTGGGGACATTCCTCGGGGGGGACCCTATAAACTCATCTTT.

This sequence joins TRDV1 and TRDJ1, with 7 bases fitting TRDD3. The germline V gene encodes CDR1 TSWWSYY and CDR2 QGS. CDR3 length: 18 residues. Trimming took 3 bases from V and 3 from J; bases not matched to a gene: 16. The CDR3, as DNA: TGTGCTCTTGGGGAGTTCGCTCGGAGGATACGGGGGGCCGATAAACTCATCTTT. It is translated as CALGEFARRIRGADKLIF.

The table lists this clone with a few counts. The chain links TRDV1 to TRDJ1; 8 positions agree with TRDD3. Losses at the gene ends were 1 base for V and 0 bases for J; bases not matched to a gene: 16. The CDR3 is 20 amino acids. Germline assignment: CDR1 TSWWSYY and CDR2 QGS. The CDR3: CALGERQLLLGIPYTDKLIF. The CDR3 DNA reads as TGTGCTCTTGGGGAACGTCAACTTCTACTGGGGATACCGTACACCGATAAACTCATCTTT.

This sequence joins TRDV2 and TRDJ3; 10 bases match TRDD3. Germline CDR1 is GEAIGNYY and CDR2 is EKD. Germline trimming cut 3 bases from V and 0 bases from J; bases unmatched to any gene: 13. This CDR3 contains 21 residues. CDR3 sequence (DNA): TGTGCCTGTGACCCAATACTGGGGGATCCTAAGAGCTCCTGGGACACCCGACAGATGTTTTTC. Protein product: CACDPILGDPKSSWDTRQMFF.

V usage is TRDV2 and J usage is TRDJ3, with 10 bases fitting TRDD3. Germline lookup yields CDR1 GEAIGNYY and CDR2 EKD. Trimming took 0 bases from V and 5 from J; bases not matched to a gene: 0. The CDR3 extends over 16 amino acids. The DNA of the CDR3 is TGTGCCTGTGACACCTGGGGGATACGGGACACCCGACAGATGTTTTTC. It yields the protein CACDTWGIRDTRQMFF.

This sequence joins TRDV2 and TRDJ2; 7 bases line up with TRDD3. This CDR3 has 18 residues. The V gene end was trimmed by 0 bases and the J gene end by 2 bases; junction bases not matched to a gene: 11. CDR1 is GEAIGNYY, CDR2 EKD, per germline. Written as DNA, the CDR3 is TGTGCCTGTGACACCGTGGGTAATGGGGGACCCTTGACAGCACAACTCTTCTTT. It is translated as CACDTVGNGGPLTAQLFF.

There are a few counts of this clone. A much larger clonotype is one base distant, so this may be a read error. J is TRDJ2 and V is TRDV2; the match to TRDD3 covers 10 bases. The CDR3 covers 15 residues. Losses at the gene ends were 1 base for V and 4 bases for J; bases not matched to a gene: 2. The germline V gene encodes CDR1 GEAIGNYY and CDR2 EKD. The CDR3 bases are TGTGCCTGTGACACGATGGGGGATACGACAGCACAACTCTTCTTT. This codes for CACDTMGDTTAQLFF.

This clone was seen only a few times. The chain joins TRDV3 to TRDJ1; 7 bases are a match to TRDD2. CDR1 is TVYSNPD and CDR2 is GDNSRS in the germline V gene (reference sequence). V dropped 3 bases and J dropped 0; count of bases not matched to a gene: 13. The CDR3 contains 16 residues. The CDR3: CAFVRPSFEYTDKLIF. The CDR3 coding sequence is TGTGCCTTCGTCCGGCCTTCCTTTGAATACACCGATAAACTCATCTTT.

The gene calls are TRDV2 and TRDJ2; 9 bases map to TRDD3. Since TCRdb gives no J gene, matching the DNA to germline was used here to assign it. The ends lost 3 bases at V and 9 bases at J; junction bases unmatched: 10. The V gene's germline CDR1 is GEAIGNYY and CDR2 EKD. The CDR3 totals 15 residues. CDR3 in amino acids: CACDEVQGDTSQLFF. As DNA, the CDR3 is TGTGCCTGTGACGAGGTACAGGGGGATACATCACAACTCTTCTTT.

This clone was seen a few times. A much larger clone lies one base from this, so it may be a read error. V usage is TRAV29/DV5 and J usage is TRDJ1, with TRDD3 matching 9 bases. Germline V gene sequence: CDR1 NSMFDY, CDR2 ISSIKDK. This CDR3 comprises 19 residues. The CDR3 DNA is TGTGCAACAAGCGGGATCCTCCATACTGGGGGACAGTACACCGATAAACTCATCTTT. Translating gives CATSGILHTGGQYTDKLIF.

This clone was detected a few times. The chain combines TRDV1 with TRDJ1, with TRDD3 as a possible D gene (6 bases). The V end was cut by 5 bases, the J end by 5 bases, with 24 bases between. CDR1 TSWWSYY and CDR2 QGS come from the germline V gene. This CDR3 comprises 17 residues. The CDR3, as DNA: TGTGCTCTTGGGTCCCCCAGAGACGTACTGGGCGTGGATAAACTCATCTTT. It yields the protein CALGSPRDVLGVDKLIF.

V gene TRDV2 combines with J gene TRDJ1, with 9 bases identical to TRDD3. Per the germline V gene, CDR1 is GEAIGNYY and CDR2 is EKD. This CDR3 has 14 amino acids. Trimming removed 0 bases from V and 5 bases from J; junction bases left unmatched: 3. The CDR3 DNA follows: TGTGCCTGTGACACCTGGGGGATAGAGGATAAACTCATCTTT. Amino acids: CACDTWGIEDKLIF.

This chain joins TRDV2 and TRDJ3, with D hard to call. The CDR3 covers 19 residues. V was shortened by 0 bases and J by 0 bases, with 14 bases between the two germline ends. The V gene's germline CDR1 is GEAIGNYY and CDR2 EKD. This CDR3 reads CACDTVQWAISWDTRQMFF. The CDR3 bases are TGTGCCTGTGACACCGTGCAGTGGGCGATCTCCTGGGACACCCGACAGATGTTTTTC.

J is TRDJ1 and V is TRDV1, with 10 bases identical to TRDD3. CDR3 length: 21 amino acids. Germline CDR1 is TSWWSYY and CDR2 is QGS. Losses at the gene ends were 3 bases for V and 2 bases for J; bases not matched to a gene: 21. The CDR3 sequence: CALGERFLVLGDLIYTDKLIF. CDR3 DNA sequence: TGTGCTCTTGGGGAGCGCTTCCTAGTACTGGGGGATCTGATTTATACCGATAAACTCATCTTT.

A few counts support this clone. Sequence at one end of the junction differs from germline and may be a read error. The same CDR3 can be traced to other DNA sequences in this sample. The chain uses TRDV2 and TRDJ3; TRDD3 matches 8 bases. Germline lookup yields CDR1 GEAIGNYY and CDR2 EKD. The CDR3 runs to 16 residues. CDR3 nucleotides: TGTGCCTGTGACACCTGGGGGATCTGGGACACCCGGCAGATGTTTTTC. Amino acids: CACDTWGIWDTRQMFF.

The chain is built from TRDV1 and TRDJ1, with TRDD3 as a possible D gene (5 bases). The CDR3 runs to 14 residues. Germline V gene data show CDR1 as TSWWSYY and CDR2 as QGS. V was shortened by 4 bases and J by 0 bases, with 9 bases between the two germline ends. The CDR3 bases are TGTGCTCTTGGGGCCTGGGTTTACACCGATAAACTCATCTTT. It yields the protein CALGAWVYTDKLIF.

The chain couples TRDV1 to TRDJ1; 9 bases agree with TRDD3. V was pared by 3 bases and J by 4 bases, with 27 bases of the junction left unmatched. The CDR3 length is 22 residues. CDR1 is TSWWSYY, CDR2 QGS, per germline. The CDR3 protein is CALGDPVGGPSERTGGVDKLIF. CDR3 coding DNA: TGTGCTCTTGGGGACCCCGTCGGGGGGCCTTCCGAACGTACTGGGGGAGTCGATAAACTCATCTTT.